The clone carrying this TCR beta chain has ten or more counts. These data come from a study of T cell repertoires in cytomegalovirus infection. One entry per CDR3 protein, called by TCRdb with MiXCR from the reads. The sample yields about 100,000 distinct CDR3 sequences, less than 25% seen once. V shed 1 base and J 2 bases; nucleotides not matched to a gene: 6. This CDR3 contains 16 residues. In germline, CDR1 is SGHTA, CDR2 FQGNSA. V usage is TRBV7-2 and J usage is TRBJ2-3, with TRBD2 matching over 7 bases. This receptor was obtained from a human donor in good health (CMV status not recorded). Some clones in this sample may be carry-over from other donors' samples. Sequencing was performed on CD8+ T cells from PBMCs. CDR3: CASSLVSRGVTDTQYF. Written as DNA, the CDR3 is TGTGCCAGCAGCTTAGTCAGCCGGGGGGTCACAGATACGCAGTATTTT.